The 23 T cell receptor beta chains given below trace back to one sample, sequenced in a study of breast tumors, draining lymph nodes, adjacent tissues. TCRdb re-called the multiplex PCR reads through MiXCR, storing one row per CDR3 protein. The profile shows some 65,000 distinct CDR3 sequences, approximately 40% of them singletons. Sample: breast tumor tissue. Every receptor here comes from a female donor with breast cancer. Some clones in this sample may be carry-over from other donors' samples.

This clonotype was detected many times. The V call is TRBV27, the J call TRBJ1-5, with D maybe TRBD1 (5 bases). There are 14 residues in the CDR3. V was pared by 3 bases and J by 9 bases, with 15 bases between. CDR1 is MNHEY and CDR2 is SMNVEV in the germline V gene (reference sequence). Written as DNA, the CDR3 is TGTGCCAGCAGTTTGAGGCAGGGCCCATGGCCCCAGCATTTT. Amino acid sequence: CASSLRQGPWPQHF.

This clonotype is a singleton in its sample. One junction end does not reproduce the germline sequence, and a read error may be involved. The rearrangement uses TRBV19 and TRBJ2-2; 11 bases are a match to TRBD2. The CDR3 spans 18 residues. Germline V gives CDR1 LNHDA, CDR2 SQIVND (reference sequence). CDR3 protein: CASSIDDTGTSGSGELSF. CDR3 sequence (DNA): TGTGCCAGTAGTATAGACGATACAGGGACTAGCGGTTCTGGGGAGCTGTCTTTT.

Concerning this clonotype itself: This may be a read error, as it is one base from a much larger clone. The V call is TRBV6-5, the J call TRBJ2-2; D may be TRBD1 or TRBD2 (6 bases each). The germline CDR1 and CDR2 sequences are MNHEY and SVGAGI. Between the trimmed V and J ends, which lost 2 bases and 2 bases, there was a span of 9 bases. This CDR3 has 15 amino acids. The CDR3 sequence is CASSYGGRNTGELFF. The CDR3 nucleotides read TGTGCCAGCAGTTACGGGGGGCGCAACACCGGGGAGCTGTTTTTT.

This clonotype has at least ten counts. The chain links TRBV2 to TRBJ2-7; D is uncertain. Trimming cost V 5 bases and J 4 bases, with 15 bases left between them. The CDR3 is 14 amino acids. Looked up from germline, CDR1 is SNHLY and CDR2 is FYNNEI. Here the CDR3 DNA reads TGTGCCAGCAGTCGGTTTGGGCTCTCTTACGAGCAGTACTTC. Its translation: CASSRFGLSYEQYF.

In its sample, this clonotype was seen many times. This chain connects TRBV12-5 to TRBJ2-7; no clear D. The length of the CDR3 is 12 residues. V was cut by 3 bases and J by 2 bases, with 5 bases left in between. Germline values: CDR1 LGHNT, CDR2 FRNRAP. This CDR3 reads CASGFPPYEQYF. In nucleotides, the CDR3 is TGTGCTAGTGGTTTCCCCCCCTACGAGCAGTACTTC.

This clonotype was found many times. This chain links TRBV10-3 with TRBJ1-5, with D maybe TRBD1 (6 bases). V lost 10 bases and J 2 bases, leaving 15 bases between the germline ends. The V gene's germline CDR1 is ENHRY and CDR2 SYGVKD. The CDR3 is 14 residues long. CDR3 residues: CATRRAGGNQPQHF. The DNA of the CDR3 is TGTGCCACCAGGAGGGCAGGGGGCAATCAGCCCCAGCATTTT.

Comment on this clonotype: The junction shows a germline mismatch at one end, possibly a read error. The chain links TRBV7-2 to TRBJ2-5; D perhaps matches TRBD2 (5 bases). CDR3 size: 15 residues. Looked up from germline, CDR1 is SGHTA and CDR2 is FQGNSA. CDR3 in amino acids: CASSLGWAPRDTQHF. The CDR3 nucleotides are TGTGCCAGCAGCTTAGGGTGGGCCCCCCGGGATACGCAGCACTTC.

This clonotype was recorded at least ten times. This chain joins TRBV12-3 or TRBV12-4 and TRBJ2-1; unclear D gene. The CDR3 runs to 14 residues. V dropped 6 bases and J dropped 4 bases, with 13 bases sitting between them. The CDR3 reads CASRLTFRYNEQFF. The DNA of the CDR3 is TGTGCCAGCAGGCTCACATTCCGATACAATGAGCAGTTCTTC.

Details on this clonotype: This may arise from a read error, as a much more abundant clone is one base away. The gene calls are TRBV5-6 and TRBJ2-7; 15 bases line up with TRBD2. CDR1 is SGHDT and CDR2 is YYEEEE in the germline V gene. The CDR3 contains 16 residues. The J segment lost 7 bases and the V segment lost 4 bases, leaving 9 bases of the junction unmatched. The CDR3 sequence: CASSPVRTSGGEEQYF. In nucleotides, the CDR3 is TGTGCCAGCAGCCCGGTGCGGACTAGCGGGGGGGAAGAGCAGTACTTC.

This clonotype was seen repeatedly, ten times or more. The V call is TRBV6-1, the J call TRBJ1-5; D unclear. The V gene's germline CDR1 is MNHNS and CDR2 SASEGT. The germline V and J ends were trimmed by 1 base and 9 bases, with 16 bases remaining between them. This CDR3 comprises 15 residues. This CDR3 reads CASSEVPAGSRPQHF. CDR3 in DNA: TGTGCCAGCAGTGAAGTGCCGGCCGGATCGAGGCCCCAGCATTTT.

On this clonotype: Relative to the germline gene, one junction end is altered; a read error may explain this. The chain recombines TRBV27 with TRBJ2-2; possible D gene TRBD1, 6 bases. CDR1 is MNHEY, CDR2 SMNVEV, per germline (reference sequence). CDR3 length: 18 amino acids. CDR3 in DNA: TGTGCCAGCGGTTTTGGAAGGGGGTCCTTATTACACACCGGGGAGCTGTTTTTT. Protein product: CASGFGRGSLLHTGELFF.

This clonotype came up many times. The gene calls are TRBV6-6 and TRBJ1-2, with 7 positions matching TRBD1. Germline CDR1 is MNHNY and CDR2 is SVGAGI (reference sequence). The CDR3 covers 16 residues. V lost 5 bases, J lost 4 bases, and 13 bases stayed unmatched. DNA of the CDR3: TGTGCCAGCAGTCACCCCGGGACAGCGATCGTCTATGGCTACACCTTC. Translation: CASSHPGTAIVYGYTF.

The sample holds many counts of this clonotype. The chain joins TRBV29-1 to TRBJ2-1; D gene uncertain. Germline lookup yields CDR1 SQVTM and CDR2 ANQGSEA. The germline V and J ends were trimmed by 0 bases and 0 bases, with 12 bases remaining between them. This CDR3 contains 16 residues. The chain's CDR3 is CSVEDRSASSYNEQFF. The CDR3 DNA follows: TGCAGCGTTGAAGATCGGTCGGCGAGCTCCTACAATGAGCAGTTCTTC.

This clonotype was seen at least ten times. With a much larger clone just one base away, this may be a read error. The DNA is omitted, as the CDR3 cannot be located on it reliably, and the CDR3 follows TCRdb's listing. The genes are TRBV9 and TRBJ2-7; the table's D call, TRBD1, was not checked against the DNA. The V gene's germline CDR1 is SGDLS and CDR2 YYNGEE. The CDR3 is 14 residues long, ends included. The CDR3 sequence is CASSVAPGIYEQSF.

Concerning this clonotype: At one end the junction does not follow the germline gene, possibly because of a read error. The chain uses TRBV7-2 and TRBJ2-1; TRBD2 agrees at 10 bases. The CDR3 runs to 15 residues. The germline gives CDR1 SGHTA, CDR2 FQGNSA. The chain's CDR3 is CASRRSGGRTDTQLF. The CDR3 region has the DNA TGTGCCAGCAGACGTAGCGGGGGGCGCACAGATACGCAGCTCTTC.

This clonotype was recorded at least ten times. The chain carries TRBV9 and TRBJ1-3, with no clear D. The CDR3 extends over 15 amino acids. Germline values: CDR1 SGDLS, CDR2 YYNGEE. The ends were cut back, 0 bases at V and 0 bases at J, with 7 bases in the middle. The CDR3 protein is CASSVGGSSGNTIYF. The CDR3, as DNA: TGTGCCAGCAGCGTAGGCGGGAGCTCTGGAAACACCATATATTTT. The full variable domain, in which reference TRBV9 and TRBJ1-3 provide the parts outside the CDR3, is DSGVTQTPKHLITATGQRVTLRCSPRSGDLSVYWYQQSLDQGLQFLIQYYNGEERAKGNILERFSAQQFPDLHSELNLSSLELGDSALYFCASSVGGSSGNTIYFGEGSWLTVV.

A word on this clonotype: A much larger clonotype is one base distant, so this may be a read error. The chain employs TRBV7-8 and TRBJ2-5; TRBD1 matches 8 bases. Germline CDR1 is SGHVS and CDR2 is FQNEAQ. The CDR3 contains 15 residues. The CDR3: CASSSTSGGWETQHF. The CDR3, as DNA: TGTGCCAGCAGCTCAACTTCAGGGGGCTGGGAGACCCAGCACTTC.

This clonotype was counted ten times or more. The CDR3 protein is CASSLGPGREYEQYF. CDR3 coding DNA: TGTGCCAGCAGCTTAGGACCCGGCCGAGAGTACGAGCAGTACTTC. The chain recombines TRBV11-2 with TRBJ2-7; no clear D gene. CDR3 length equals 15 residues. Germline V gene data show CDR1 as SGHAT and CDR2 as FQNNGV. Trimming removed 1 base at V and 4 bases at J, with 14 bases between.

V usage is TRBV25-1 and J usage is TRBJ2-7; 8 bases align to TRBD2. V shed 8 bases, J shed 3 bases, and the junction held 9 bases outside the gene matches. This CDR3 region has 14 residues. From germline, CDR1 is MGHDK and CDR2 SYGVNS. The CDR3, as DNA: TGTGCCAGCGTTTCCGGGACTAGTGTCTACGAGCAGTACTTC. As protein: CASVSGTSVYEQYF.

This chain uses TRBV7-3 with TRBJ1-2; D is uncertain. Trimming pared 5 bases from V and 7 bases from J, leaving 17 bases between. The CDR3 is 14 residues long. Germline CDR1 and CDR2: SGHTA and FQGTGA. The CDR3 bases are TGTGCCAGCAGCCTAAGGAGGGTATCGAGTGGCTACACCTTC. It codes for CASSLRRVSSGYTF.

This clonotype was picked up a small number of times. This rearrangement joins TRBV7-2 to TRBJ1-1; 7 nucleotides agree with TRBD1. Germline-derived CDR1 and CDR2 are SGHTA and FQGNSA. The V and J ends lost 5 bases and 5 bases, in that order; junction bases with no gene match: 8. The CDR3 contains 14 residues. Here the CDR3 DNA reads TGTGCCAGCAGCCAGAGACAGGGAATTACTGAAGCTTTCTTT. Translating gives CASSQRQGITEAFF.

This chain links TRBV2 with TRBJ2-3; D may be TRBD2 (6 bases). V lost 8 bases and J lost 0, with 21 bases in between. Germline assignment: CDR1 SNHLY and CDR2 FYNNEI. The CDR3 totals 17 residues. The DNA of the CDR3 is TGTGCCAGCCAACATTACTCGGGACTTTCTAGCACAGATACGCAGTATTTT. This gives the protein CASQHYSGLSSTDTQYF. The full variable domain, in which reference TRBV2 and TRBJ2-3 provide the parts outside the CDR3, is EPEVTQTPSHQVTQMGQEVILRCVPISNHLYFYWYRQILGQKVEFLVSFYNNEISEKSEIFDDQFSVERPDGSNFTLKIRSTKLEDSAMYFCASQHYSGLSSTDTQYFGPGTRLTVL.

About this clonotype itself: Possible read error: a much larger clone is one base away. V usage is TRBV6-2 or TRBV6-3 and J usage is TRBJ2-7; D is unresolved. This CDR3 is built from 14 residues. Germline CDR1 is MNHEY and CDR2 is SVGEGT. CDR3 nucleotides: TGTGCCAGCAGTTATAACGTCGGATCCTACGAGCAGTGCTTC. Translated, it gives CASSYNVGSYEQCF.